The 24 T cell receptor beta chains presented below share a single source sample, sequenced in a study of T cell responses to AZD1222 COVID-19 vaccine. Sequencing used immunoSEQ multiplex PCR; TCRdb keeps in-frame clones, though not all of them. The sample lists fewer than 30,000 clones, 85% to 90% occurring once. The sequencing here drew on peripheral blood, taken 28 days after the second AZD1222 dose. All receptors derive from an adult who received the AZD1222 COVID-19 vaccine.

This chain connects TRBV2 to TRBJ2-5, with 9 bases lining up with TRBD2. The trim removed 8 bases at V and 1 base at J, leaving 2 bases unmatched. The CDR3 covers 13 residues. Per the germline V gene, CDR1 is SNHLY and CDR2 is FYNNEI. In DNA form, the CDR3 reads TGTGCCAGCCAGCGGGAGGCCCAAGAGACCCAGTACTTC. It translates to CASQREAQETQYF.

This rearrangement joins TRBV7-3 to TRBJ2-1, with D hard to call. In germline, CDR1 is SGHTA, CDR2 FQGTGA. V was shortened by 6 bases and J by 6 bases, with 12 bases between the two germline ends. The CDR3 is 13 amino acids. CDR3 sequence: CASSQNSGNEQFF. For the CDR3, the DNA is TGTGCCAGCAGTCAGAATTCCGGCAATGAGCAGTTCTTC.

The chain combines TRBV7-6 with TRBJ1-3, with D hard to call. Germline CDR1 SGHVS, CDR2 FNYEAQ. The ends were cut back, 1 base at V and 0 bases at J, with 10 bases in the middle. CDR3 size: 16 residues. This CDR3 reads CASSLDKYISGNTIYF. Here the CDR3 DNA reads TGTGCCAGCAGCTTAGACAAATACATCTCTGGAAACACCATATATTTT.

The V gene is TRBV4-1, the J gene TRBJ2-1, with a possible D match to TRBD2 (6 bases). Germline lookup yields CDR1 MGHRA and CDR2 YSYEKL. Between the trimmed V and J ends, which lost 3 bases and 5 bases, there was a span of 14 bases. This CDR3 contains 15 residues. This CDR3 reads CASSHRGGVDNEQFF. The CDR3 bases are TGCGCCAGCAGCCACCGTGGCGGGGTCGACAATGAGCAGTTCTTC.

This chain joins TRBV2 and TRBJ1-5; a weak D match, TRBD1 (6 bases). This CDR3 is 13 amino acids long. CDR1 is SNHLY, CDR2 FYNNEI, per germline. The V and J ends lost 8 bases and 5 bases respectively, with 13 bases between them. Here the CDR3 reads CASVNREDQPQHF. Written as DNA, the CDR3 is TGTGCCAGCGTAAACAGGGAGGATCAGCCCCAGCATTTT.

The J gene is TRBJ2-3, the V gene TRBV10-3; D possibly corresponds to TRBD1 (6 bases). The length of the CDR3 is 13 residues. V lost 10 bases to trimming and J lost 2 bases, with 13 bases between them. Per the germline V gene, CDR1 is ENHRY and CDR2 is SYGVKD. DNA for the CDR3: TGTGCCACCCAGACAGGTCCCACAGATACGCAGTATTTT. It codes for CATQTGPTDTQYF.

This chain links TRBV4-1 with TRBJ2-2; D call uncertain. The CDR3 contains 15 residues. Trimming took off 0 bases at V and 6 bases at J, with 11 bases between the two ends. Per germline, CDR1 MGHRA and CDR2 YSYEKL. CDR3 DNA: TGCGCCAGCAGCCAAGAACGTACCGCCGCCGGGGAGCTGTTTTTT. This gives the protein CASSQERTAAGELFF.

The rearrangement links TRBV3-1 (or the pseudogene TRBV3-2) to TRBJ2-2, with D tentatively TRBD1 (6 bases). Per the germline V gene, CDR1 is LGHDT and CDR2 is YNNKEL (reference sequence). Trimming stripped 5 bases from V and 4 bases from J, with 14 bases between. The CDR3 extends over 15 amino acids. CDR3 amino acids: CASSDGQTGTGELFF. The CDR3 DNA reads as TGTGCCAGCAGCGATGGACAGACTGGCACCGGGGAGCTGTTTTTT.

The chain has TRBV29-1 and TRBJ2-3, with a weak D call TRBD2 (5 bases). Trimming removed 6 bases at V and 6 bases at J, with 16 bases between. CDR1 and CDR2 (germline): SQVTM, ANQGSEA. The CDR3 covers 13 residues. CDR3: CSVRTHSGDTQYF. The CDR3 nucleotides read TGCAGCGTACGGACCCATTCGGGGGATACGCAGTATTTT.

The V and J genes are TRBV5-4 and TRBJ2-1, with D possibly TRBD2 on 5 matching bases. Trimming removed 0 bases from V and 3 bases from J, with 16 bases in between. Germline V gene sequence: CDR1 SGHNT, CDR2 YYREEE (reference sequence). CDR3 length equals 17 residues. The CDR3 spells CASSLAPAAAFYNEQFF. The CDR3 coding sequence is TGTGCCAGCAGCTTGGCCCCAGCGGCAGCCTTCTACAATGAGCAGTTCTTC.

The chain is built from TRBV4-2 and TRBJ2-2; TRBD2 matches at 12 bases. Trimming removed 4 bases from V and 4 bases from J; junction bases left unmatched: 10. The CDR3 is 18 residues long. Germline values: CDR1 LGHNA, CDR2 YNFKEQ. Here the CDR3 DNA reads TGTGCCAGCAGCCTCCTAGCGGGGGGGAGTTCCGGCACCGGGGAGCTGTTTTTT. Translated, it gives CASSLLAGGSSGTGELFF.

This clone appeared a few times. At the DNA level, this CDR3 is encoded by other sequences in the same sample as well. This chain connects TRBV29-1 to TRBJ2-7; D gene uncertain. The CDR3 is 11 amino acids. V was pared by 3 bases and J by 3 bases, with 6 bases between. Germline lookup yields CDR1 SQVTM and CDR2 ANQGSEA. The CDR3 spells CSVDQGYEQYF. DNA of the CDR3: TGCAGCGTTGATCAAGGCTACGAGCAGTACTTC.

The chain carries TRBV28 and TRBJ1-6, with D hard to call. This CDR3 comprises 14 residues. The germline V gene encodes CDR1 MDHEN and CDR2 SYDVKM. V was clipped by 5 bases and J by 5 bases, with 10 bases between them. CDR3 nucleotides: TGTGCCAGCAGTCCGGCAGATAATAATTCACCCCTCCACTTT. Translated: CASSPADNNSPLHF.

The rearrangement joins TRBV6-7 to TRBJ2-1; D may correspond to TRBD1 or TRBD2 (6 bases each). TRBV6-7 is an open reading frame whose function is uncertain. The CDR3 runs to 15 residues. V gave up 4 bases and J gave up 9 bases, with 19 bases separating them. CDR3 protein: CASSFCTGRYSEQFF. The CDR3 DNA reads as TGTGCCAGCAGTTTTTGTACAGGGAGGTATAGTGAGCAGTTCTTC.

The chain is built from TRBV7-9 and TRBJ2-7; D gene ambiguous. V was pared by 2 bases and J by 5 bases, with 4 bases between. The germline V gene has CDR1 SEHNR and CDR2 FQNEAQ (reference sequence). CDR3 length: 11 amino acids. CDR3 sequence reads: CASSLPDEQYF. Written as DNA, the CDR3 is TGTGCCAGCAGCTTACCGGACGAGCAGTACTTC.

The gene calls are TRBV6-1 and TRBJ1-2; D gene unclear. CDR3 length equals 12 residues. The germline gives CDR1 MNHNS, CDR2 SASEGT. V lost 1 base and J 4 bases, leaving 4 bases between the germline ends. CDR3 sequence: CASSEVRYGYTF. The CDR3 DNA follows: TGTGCCAGCAGTGAAGTCCGCTATGGCTACACCTTC.

The chain has TRBV13 and TRBJ2-7; D gene uncertain. From germline, CDR1 is PRHDT and CDR2 FYEKMQ (reference sequence). The CDR3 spans 15 residues. Between the trimmed V and J ends, which lost 5 bases and 0 bases, there was a span of 14 bases. CDR3 protein: CASSASKRSSYEQYF. The CDR3 region has the DNA TGTGCCAGCAGCGCGTCAAAGAGGAGCTCCTACGAGCAGTACTTC. The entire variable domain, with the rest obtained from reference TRBV13 and TRBJ2-7, is as follows: AAGVIQSPRHLIKEKRETATLKCYPIPRHDTVYWYQQGPGQDPQFLISFYEKMQSDKGSIPDRFSAQQFSDYHSELNMSSLELGDSALYFCASSASKRSSYEQYFGPGTRLTVT.

The rearrangement uses TRBV5-5 and TRBJ2-2; D might be TRBD1 or TRBD2, each matching 7 bases. From germline, CDR1 is SGHKS and CDR2 YYEKEE (reference sequence). The V gene lost 3 bases and the J gene lost 4 bases, with 13 bases spanning the gap. The CDR3 is 15 amino acids. The CDR3 DNA reads TGTGCCAGCAGCTGGGGAGGGGGCACCACCGGGGAGCTGTTTTTT. Amino acids: CASSWGGGTTGELFF.

The CDR3 is CATSHAGVGTDTQYF. In nucleotides, the CDR3 is TGTGCCACCAGTCACGCGGGAGTGGGCACAGATACGCAGTATTTT. The V call is TRBV24-1, the J call TRBJ2-3; 7 nucleotides line up with TRBD2. Germline CDR1 and CDR2: KGHDR and SFDVKD. The CDR3 has 15 residues. V gave up 6 bases and J gave up 1 base; unmatched junction bases: 6.

The J gene is TRBJ1-2, the V gene TRBV19, with TRBD1 matching 7 bases. J was trimmed by 8 bases and V by 5 bases; bases with no gene match: 8. This CDR3 is built from 13 residues. Germline-derived CDR1 and CDR2 are LNHDA and SQIVND (reference sequence). The CDR3, as DNA: TGTGCCAGTAGTTCCCGGACAGGAAGGGGCTACACCTTC. It codes for CASSSRTGRGYTF.

In this sample, this clone turned up a few times. V is TRBV5-5 and J is TRBJ1-4; no reliable D call. Trimming took off 0 bases at V and 11 bases at J, with 8 bases between the two ends. The CDR3 covers 12 residues. CDR1 is SGHKS and CDR2 is YYEKEE in the germline V gene (reference sequence). The CDR3 is CASSLVLGKLFF. As DNA, the CDR3 is TGTGCCAGCAGCTTGGTTCTCGGGAAACTGTTTTTT.

The chain couples TRBV5-1 to TRBJ2-1; 8 bases align to TRBD2. CDR3 size: 17 residues. Trimming took 0 bases from V and 2 from J; bases not matched to a gene: 7. Germline CDR1 and CDR2: SGHRS and YFSETQ. CDR3 sequence reads: CASSLGTSGTTYNEQFF. The DNA for the CDR3 is TGCGCCAGCAGCTTGGGTACTAGCGGAACAACCTACAATGAGCAGTTCTTC.

Only a few counts were recorded for this clone. The chain links TRBV5-4 to TRBJ2-7; 9 bases line up with TRBD2. The length of the CDR3 is 16 residues. CDR1 is SGHNT, CDR2 YYREEE, per germline (reference sequence). V shed 4 bases, J shed 3 bases, and the junction held 11 bases outside the gene matches. CDR3 sequence (DNA): TGTGCCAGCAGCCGAAAAAATAGCGGGAGTGACTACGAGCAGTACTTC. This codes for CASSRKNSGSDYEQYF.

The chain carries TRBV2 and TRBJ2-7, with TRBD2 identical over 10 bases. CDR1 and CDR2 (germline): SNHLY, FYNNEI. The CDR3 consists of 14 residues. V gave up 7 bases and J gave up 3 bases; unmatched junction bases: 6. CDR3 sequence reads: CASKSGTSVYEQYF. In DNA form, the CDR3 reads TGTGCCAGCAAATCCGGGACTAGCGTCTACGAGCAGTACTTC. Using reference TRBV2 and TRBJ2-7 for the parts outside the CDR3, the full variable domain is EPEVTQTPSHQVTQMGQEVILRCVPISNHLYFYWYRQILGQKVEFLVSFYNNEISEKSEIFDDQFSVERPDGSNFTLKIRSTKLEDSAMYFCASKSGTSVYEQYFGPGTRLTVT.